This TCR beta chain emerged from a study of cytomegalovirus exposure and HLA in healthy donors. The table lists this clone with a few counts. Additional DNA sequences in this sample encode the identical CDR3. From germline, CDR1 is SGHRS and CDR2 YFSETQ. The CDR3 has 14 amino acids. Trimming left V 0 bases short and J 3 bases short, with 9 bases between. Repertoires were generated with immunoSEQ multiplex PCR, while TCRdb's copy carries only in-frame clones and drops some. The data hold about 260,000 clones, with roughly 87% observed a single time. Input material: PBMCs. The sequence derives from a young woman in good health and CMV-seronegative. The chain carries TRBV5-1 and TRBJ2-5, with D possibly TRBD2 on 5 matching bases. This CDR3 reads CASSLAREKETQYF. As DNA, the CDR3 is TGCGCCAGCAGCTTGGCCCGGGAAAAAGAGACCCAGTACTTC.